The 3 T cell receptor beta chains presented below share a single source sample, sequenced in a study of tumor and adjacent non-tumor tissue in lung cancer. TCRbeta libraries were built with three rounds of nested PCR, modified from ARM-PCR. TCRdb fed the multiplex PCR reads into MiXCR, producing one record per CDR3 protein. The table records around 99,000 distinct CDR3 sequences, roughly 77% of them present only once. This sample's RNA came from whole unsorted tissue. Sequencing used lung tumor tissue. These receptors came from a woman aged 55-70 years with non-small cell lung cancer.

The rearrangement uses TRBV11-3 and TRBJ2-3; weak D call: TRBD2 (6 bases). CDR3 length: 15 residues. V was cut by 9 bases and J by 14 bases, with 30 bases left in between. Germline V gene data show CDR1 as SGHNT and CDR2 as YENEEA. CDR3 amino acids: CASSPAGQGGHRLYF. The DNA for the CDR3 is TGTGCCAGTAGCCCCGCCGGGCAGGGAGGTCATAGGCTGTATTTT. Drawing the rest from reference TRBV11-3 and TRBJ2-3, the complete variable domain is EAGVVQSPRYKIIEKKQPVAFWCNPISGHNTLYWYLQNLGQGPELLIRYENEEAVDDSQLPKDRFSAERLKGVDSTLKIQPAELGDSAVYLCASSPAGQGGHRLYFGPGTRLTVL.

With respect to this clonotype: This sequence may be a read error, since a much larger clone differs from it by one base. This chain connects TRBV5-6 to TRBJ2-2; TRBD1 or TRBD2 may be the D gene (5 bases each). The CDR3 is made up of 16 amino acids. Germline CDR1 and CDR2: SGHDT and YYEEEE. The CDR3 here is CASRDLRGISTGEMFF. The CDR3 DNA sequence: TGTGCCAGCAGGGACCTTCGGGGCATAAGCACCGGGGAGATGTTTTTT.

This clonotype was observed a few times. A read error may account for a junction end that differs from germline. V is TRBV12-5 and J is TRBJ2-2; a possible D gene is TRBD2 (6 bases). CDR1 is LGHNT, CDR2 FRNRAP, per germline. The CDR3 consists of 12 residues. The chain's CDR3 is CASRVNTGGLFF. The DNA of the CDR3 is TGTGCTAGTAGGGTGAACACCGGGGGGCTGTTTTTT.